One and the same sample provided the 6 T cell receptor beta chains below, sequenced in a study of T cells in Graves' hyperthyroidism and ophthalmopathy. TCR beta CDR3 regions were amplified from RNA transcripts. First-round RT-PCR of the TCR CDR3 relied on the HTBI primer set. One entry per CDR3 protein results from TCRdb running MiXCR on the multiplex PCR reads. The data hold roughly 640,000 distinct CDR3 sequences, with approximately 15% observed a single time. The sample taken for sequencing was blood. Receptor source: a woman aged 40 to 50 with Graves' ophthalmopathy.

This chain links TRBV7-9 with TRBJ2-7; TRBD1 is a possible D gene (6 bases). The CDR3 is made up of 14 amino acids. Per the germline V gene, CDR1 is SEHNR and CDR2 is FQNEAQ (reference sequence). Deletions cut 5 bases from V and 2 bases from J, with 13 bases between. CDR3 bases: TGTGCCAGCAGCGTGACAGGAATCACCTACGAGCAGTACTTC. It encodes CASSVTGITYEQYF.

The chain carries TRBV18 and TRBJ2-2; no definite D call. Trimming pared 5 bases from V and 1 base from J, leaving 11 bases between. This CDR3 region has 15 residues. Germline-derived CDR1 and CDR2 are KGHSH and LQKENI. This chain's CDR3 is CASSGVVRNTGELFF. The CDR3 nucleotides are TGTGCCAGCTCAGGGGTCGTCCGGAACACCGGGGAGCTGTTTTTT.

The sample holds a few counts of this clonotype. This chain uses TRBV7-8 with TRBJ2-1; 10 nucleotides agree with TRBD1. The CDR3 spans 15 residues. Germline values: CDR1 SGHVS, CDR2 FQNEAQ. V lost 1 base to trimming and J lost 10 bases; unmatched junction nucleotides: 7. CDR3 residues: CASSLGSDRGREQFF. In nucleotides, the CDR3 is TGTGCCAGCAGCTTAGGGTCCGACAGGGGGCGCGAGCAGTTCTTC. The variable domain in full, completed from reference TRBV7-8 and TRBJ2-1, reads GAGVSQSPRYKVAKRGQDVALRCDPISGHVSLFWYQQALGQGPEFLTYFQNEAQLDKSGLPSDRFFAERPEGSVSTLKIQRTQQEDSAVYLCASSLGSDRGREQFFGPGTRLTVL.

This chain links TRBV12-3 or TRBV12-4 with TRBJ1-6; no reliable D call. The V gene lost 2 bases and the J gene lost 9 bases, with 14 bases spanning the gap. The CDR3 spans 15 residues. The CDR3 DNA sequence: TGTGCCAGCAGTTTATCCGGGGAGGCAAGTTCACCCCTCCACTTT. This sequence encodes CASSLSGEASSPLHF.

Ten or more counts support this clonotype. The chain carries TRBV6-1 and TRBJ1-1; 7 nucleotides agree with TRBD1. The V and J ends lost 5 bases and 0 bases, in that order; junction bases with no gene match: 9. The CDR3 has 16 amino acids. Germline V gives CDR1 MNHNS, CDR2 SASEGT. The CDR3 sequence: CASSHRTGSMNTEAFF. The CDR3 DNA follows: TGTGCCAGCAGTCATAGGACAGGAAGTATGAACACTGAAGCTTTCTTT.

This clonotype was detected only a few times. V usage is TRBV15 and J usage is TRBJ1-6, with D possibly TRBD1 on 5 matching bases. CDR1 is LNHNV and CDR2 is YYDKDF in the germline V gene (reference sequence). The V end lost 5 bases, the J end lost 10 bases, and 15 bases lay between the germline ends. The CDR3 is 14 amino acids. DNA for the CDR3: TGTGCCACCAGCGAAAGGGGCTTTAGCTCACCCCTCCACTTT. This translates into CATSERGFSSPLHF.